This T cell receptor beta chain was obtained from a study of blood T cell repertoires in COVID-19. For the study at large: Samples taken during acute and convalescent COVID-19 were collected in the United States, Italy and Spain.

This CDR3 region has 14 residues. V lost 0 bases and J lost 6, with 9 bases in between. Looked up from germline, CDR1 is MGHRA and CDR2 is YSYEKL. Measured with immunoSEQ multiplex PCR; TCRdb has only the in-frame clones, and not every one. The data show a few hundred thousand clones, roughly 89% seen once. The sequencing input was peripheral blood. The J gene is TRBJ1-5, the V gene TRBV4-1; D not certain. This TCR was recovered from a woman aged 40 to 50 who had recovered from COVID-19. Here the CDR3 reads CASSQDPTGQPQHF. CDR3 coding DNA: TGCGCCAGCAGCCAAGATCCGACGGGTCAGCCCCAGCATTTT.